The source of this TCR beta chain is a study of cytomegalovirus exposure and HLA in healthy donors. Study summary: The 95 to 150 validation repertoires used the same platform as the roughly 670 first-cohort repertoires, a later analysis reported. Findings of the study overall: Subsequent analysis showed first-cohort TCR clusters tending to co-occur in 120 validation repertoires.

As concerns this clone: Its specificity is not known.

The CDR3 consists of 14 residues. Germline CDR1 and CDR2: MNHNY and SVGAGI (reference sequence). The ends lost 6 bases at V and 0 bases at J; junction bases unmatched: 3. The assay was immunoSEQ multiplex PCR, and TCRdb's table has in-frame clones only and misses some. The sample lists over 200,000 clones; 70% to 90% were seen once. V is TRBV6-6 and J is TRBJ2-7; the match to TRBD1 covers 9 bases. The sequence derives from a woman aged 18-29 years in good health and CMV-seronegative. What was sequenced was PBMCs. The CDR3 coding sequence is TGTGCCAGCAGCCGACAGGGGGGCTCCTACGAGCAGTACTTC. Its translation: CASSRQGGSYEQYF.